This entry describes one T cell receptor beta chain. Its antigen target is currently unknown. The record has no base qualities; no much larger clone is one base away. The CDR3 runs 16 amino acids, cysteine and phenylalanine included. Only CDR3 DNA is held: 48 bases, read in frame from base 1. The germline V gene (reference sequence) supplies CDR1 SEHNR and CDR2 FQNEAQ. The junction shows trimming of 8 bases on V and 8 bases on J, and the gene matches do not reach 20 bases of it. TCR beta CDR3 regions were amplified from RNA transcripts. The TCR CDR3 was subjected to a first round of RT-PCR using the HTBI primer set and the Qiagen OneStep RT-PCR kit. Libraries were constructed in a second round of multiplex PCR, after which size selection and purification were carried out. The libraries were sequenced on an Illumina HiSeq2000 using paired-end 100 bp reads. The source study handled its data this way. SOAPnuke was used to process the raw data, removing reads that contained adapters or uncalled bases, had a mean Phred below 15, or lacked an exact match to the constant primer or identifier. COPE v1.2.5 was used to merge high-quality paired reads, and clonotypes were defined as unique nucleotide sequences. MiTCR v1.1 was used to align the clonotypes against IMGT TRBV, TRBD and TRBJ reference segments. The analysis was restricted to V-J combinations with a frequency above 0.0001, which together covered 99.2% of the repertoires. The TCS score was defined as F50 (clonal expansion) divided by E x V (chaos), with BLOSUM62-based TCRdist calculated between CDR3 peptides within each V-J. Welch's t-statistics and random forest reduced approximately 520 V-J features to roughly 13, which were used in a naive Bayes classifier (R e1071). TCRdb applied fastp at Q25 and MiXCR to the public reads, then kept only in-frame beta chains. Rows with one shared CDR3 protein collapse into an entry with the most common genes and DNA. The V and J calls were not made by the authors but by TCRdb's processing. The sample records a few hundred thousand distinct CDR3 sequences, more than 13% of which are singletons. Of the sample, about 33% falls within the top ten clones.

Stable Graves' hyperthyroidism was defined as the absence of progression to ophthalmopathy over 18 months of follow-up. The hyperthyroidism patients were between 18 and 65 years old and newly diagnosed, with a disease duration of less than 2 months. The study excluded patients with uncontrolled infections, other autoimmune diseases, pregnancy or lactation. Clinical symptoms, serum thyroxine and TRAb, thyroid ultrasound, and orbital computed tomography formed the basis for the diagnoses. Ficoll-Paque density gradient centrifugation was used to isolate PBMCs from about 9.4 ml of fresh peripheral blood. Total RNA was extracted with Trizol reagent, and quality was checked on an Agilent 2100 Bioanalyzer. This record comes from a study of T cells in Graves' hyperthyroidism and ophthalmopathy (dated by TCRdb to between 2018 and 2020). Turning to the overall study: Peripheral blood was sampled at the time of initial diagnosis, prior to any treatment. To identify distinguishing TCR V-J signatures, a discovery cohort of some 100 patients was used, comprising some 43 with Graves' ophthalmopathy and roughly 60 with stable Graves' hyperthyroidism. The paper describes TCR Vbeta CDR3 sequencing of around 130 peripheral blood samples, made up of roughly 40 ophthalmopathy patients, around 78 hyperthyroidism patients and 17 progressor patients. Prospective prediction of ophthalmopathy was tested in an independent validation cohort consisting of 18 hyperthyroidism patients and around 16 patients who later progressed to ophthalmopathy. After sampling, hyperthyroidism patients received methimazole starting at 30 mg daily, and ophthalmopathy patients received high-dose intravenous methylprednisolone. For training and testing, the 100 or so patients in the discovery cohort were randomly divided in a 7:3 ratio. In over five Graves' hyperthyroidism patients, the study also compared T-cell repertoires from thyroid tissue with T-cell repertoires from blood. Paper-wide results and their limitations: A model built on a 13 V-J signature distinguished ophthalmopathy from stable hyperthyroidism, reaching roughly 88% sensitivity and around 81% specificity in cross-validation and 80%/75% in testing. During validation, the model predicted progression to ophthalmopathy a median of about 5.9 months ahead of onset, with around 71% sensitivity and more than 72% specificity. Blood samples also contained most of the expanded thyroid clonotypes (frequency above 0.001), which suggests that blood repertoires may reflect thyroid immune responses. No statistical method was used to fix the sample size in advance, and group allocation was not hidden from the investigators.

The sequenced sample was blood. This receptor chain uses TRBV7-9 and TRBJ2-7; TRBD2 agrees with 8 junctional bases. The receptor was derived from a woman aged 25 to 39 with Graves' hyperthyroidism. The CDR3 here reads CASAGGRPRGGVKQYF. The nucleotides are TGTGCCAGCGCCGGGGGACGGCCTCGGGGGGGGGTCAAGCAGTACTTC.